This T cell receptor (beta chain) was captured by sequencing in a study of cytomegalovirus exposure and HLA in healthy donors. Whole-study findings and limits: Analysis was carried out at a later point, and it linked a missense DCLRE1C variant to TCR beta V- and J-gene trimming. Reportedly, HLA-A and HLA-B alleles of most subjects were accurately predicted from TCR beta.

Note on this clone: The antigen remains unidentified.

Germline CDR1 and CDR2: GTSNPN and SVGIG (reference sequence). V shed 4 bases, J shed 5 bases, and the junction held 4 bases outside the gene matches. The CDR3 loop spans 14 amino acids. This PCR relied on a set of 60 Vbeta primers and 13 Jbeta primers. The protocol was immunoSEQ multiplex PCR, while the TCRdb copy is restricted to in-frame clones and leaves out a portion. The data hold around 160,000 clones, with roughly 85% observed a single time. The receptor was derived from a man aged 18 to 29 in good health and CMV-seropositive. The genes are TRBV30 and TRBJ1-4; 10 bases match TRBD1. Material: PBMCs. CDR3 region: CAWNSGQGNEKLFF. In DNA, the CDR3 is TGTGCCTGGAATTCGGGACAGGGGAATGAAAAACTGTTTTTT.